This is a list of T cell receptor beta chains from one sample in a study of T cell responses to AZD1222 COVID-19 vaccine. Generated by immunoSEQ multiplex PCR, the TCRdb table keeps only in-frame clones and is missing some. The repertoire has about 78,000 clones, roughly 87% of them found once; the top ten carry about 5%. The starting material was peripheral blood, obtained on day 0 of MenACWY control vaccination. The source of these receptors is an adult in good health. Both conserved end residues are part of each CDR3. D genes are given only for firm matches. Expanded clones are given a class, and other clones once, few, many or no size at all.

>.|TRBJ1-2|.|TRBV4-1
CASSQAHTASWYGYTF
TGCGCCAGCAGCCAAGCACATACAGCCAGTTGGTATGGCTACACCTTC
>.|TRBJ2-1|.|TRBV2
CASSTDVYNEQFF
TGTGCCAGCAGTACGGACGTGTACAATGAGCAGTTCTTC
>.|TRBJ2-1|TRBD1|TRBV4-2
CASSLSGQGDYSEQFF
TGTGCCAGCAGCCTTTCCGGACAGGGGGACTATAGTGAGCAGTTCTTC
>.|TRBJ2-7|TRBD2|TRBV3-1/TRBV3-2
CASSQYRLAGGSSYEQYF
TGTGCCAGCAGCCAATACCGACTAGCGGGGGGAAGCTCCTACGAGCAGTACTTC
>.|TRBJ1-1|.|TRBV9
CASSAARNRVSTEAFF
TGTGCCAGCAGCGCGGCCCGGAACAGGGTTTCCACTGAAGCTTTCTTT
>.|TRBJ2-2|.|TRBV7-2
CASSLNFGTTNTGELFF
TGTGCCAGCAGCTTAAACTTTGGGACAACGAACACCGGGGAGCTGTTTTTT
>.|TRBJ1-2|.|TRBV2
CASSEVGYYGYTF
TGTGCCAGCAGTGAAGTGGGATACTATGGCTACACCTTC
>.|TRBJ2-1|.|TRBV30
CAWSVVGNEQFF
TGTGCCTGGAGTGTAGTTGGGAATGAGCAGTTCTTC
>many|TRBJ1-1|.|TRBV4-1
CASSQEFGTEAFF
TGCGCCAGCAGCCAAGAGTTCGGGACTGAAGCTTTCTTT
>.|TRBJ2-5|.|TRBV6-6
CASSYTGGGETQYF
TGTGCCAGCAGTTACACAGGCGGCGGGGAGACCCAGTACTTC
>.|TRBJ2-5|.|TRBV7-2
CASSLQETQYF
TGTGCCAGCAGTCTTCAAGAGACCCAGTACTTC